Sequencing of this T cell receptor (beta chain) was carried out in a study of T cells in Graves' hyperthyroidism and ophthalmopathy (dated by TCRdb to the late 2010s). About the investigation overall: Peripheral blood was sampled at the time of initial diagnosis, prior to any treatment. Prospective prediction of ophthalmopathy was tested in an independent validation cohort consisting of 18 to 20 hyperthyroidism patients and 17 patients who later progressed to ophthalmopathy. According to the paper, TCR Vbeta CDR3 sequencing was carried out on more than 120 peripheral blood samples, which came from under 50 ophthalmopathy, around 74 hyperthyroidism and some 17 progressor patients. Once sampling was done, hyperthyroidism patients were given methimazole at a starting dose of 30 mg daily, whereas ophthalmopathy patients were given high-dose intravenous methylprednisolone. In addition, the study compared T-cell repertoires in thyroid tissue and in blood from about 6 Graves' hyperthyroidism patients. The approximately 100 discovery patients were randomly split 7:3 into training and test sets. To identify distinguishing TCR V-J signatures, a discovery cohort of 95 to 100 patients was used, comprising roughly 45 with Graves' ophthalmopathy and some 60 with stable Graves' hyperthyroidism.

In the ophthalmopathy patients, disease was moderately to severely active, with a Clinical Activity Score of 3 or more, a NOSPECS grade of 4 or more, and a duration of less than 3 months. Exclusion was applied to patients with uncontrolled infections, other autoimmune diseases, pregnancy or lactation. Diagnoses were established on the basis of clinical symptoms, serum thyroxine and TRAb, thyroid ultrasound, and orbital computed tomography. PBMCs were isolated from about 9.2 ml of fresh peripheral blood by Ficoll-Paque density gradient centrifugation. Total RNA was extracted with Trizol reagent, and quality was checked on an Agilent 2100 Bioanalyzer. The TCR beta CDR3 regions were amplified from the RNA transcripts. A first-round RT-PCR of the TCR CDR3 used the HTBI primer set with the Qiagen OneStep RT-PCR kit. Libraries were constructed in a second round of multiplex PCR, after which size selection and purification were carried out. Paired-end sequencing of the libraries was performed with 100 bp reads on an Illumina HiSeq2000. In the source study's methods: Raw data were processed with SOAPnuke, discarding reads with adapters, uncalled bases, mean Phred below 15, or no exact constant-primer or identifier match. COPE v1.2.5 was used to merge the high-quality paired reads, and each unique nucleotide sequence was defined as a clonotype. MiTCR v1.1 was used to align clonotypes to the IMGT TRBV, TRBD and TRBJ reference segments. The analysis included only V-J combinations with a frequency above 0.0001, which together covered more than 98% of the repertoires. The TCS score was defined as the ratio of F50 (clonal expansion) to E x V (chaos), calculated using BLOSUM62-based TCRdist between CDR3 peptides within each V-J. Welch's t-statistics and random forest reduced some 510 V-J features to under 15, which were used in a naive Bayes classifier (R e1071). TCRdb reanalyzed the raw reads on its own, using fastp at Q25 for trimming and MiXCR for clone calling, and kept in-frame beta chains. Each CDR3 protein appears once, grouped with its most common genes and DNA. TCRdb's processing, not the authors' own work, is the source of the V and J calls. The sample table shows about 600,000 distinct CDR3 sequences, and 14% are seen once. Roughly 7.1% of the sample lies in the top ten.

V and J are truncated by 1 base and 7 bases respectively, leaving an intervening sequence of 13 bases. The CDR3 runs 15 amino acids, cysteine and phenylalanine included. Just CDR3 DNA is preserved here, 45 bases in frame from base 1. The germline V gene (reference sequence) specifies LGHDT as CDR1 and YNNKEL as CDR2. General study outcomes and caveats: In validation, the model predicted progression to ophthalmopathy with 60% to 71% sensitivity and 72% to 75% specificity, a median of 6.5 months before onset. Ophthalmopathy was separated from stable hyperthyroidism by a 13 V-J signature model, with 85% to 90% sensitivity and approximately 84% specificity obtained in cross-validation and 80%/75% obtained in testing. Most expanded thyroid clonotypes (frequency above 0.001) were also detected in blood, suggesting blood repertoires may reflect thyroid immune responses. Sample size was not statistically predetermined, and blinding of investigators to group allocation was not performed.

This clonotype showed up many times. Its antigen has not been determined. Base qualities are missing; no much larger clone stands one base away. Input material: blood. The sequence is built from TRBV3-1 and TRBJ1-4; TRBD1 is perhaps the D gene, given 5 matching bases. The receptor comes from a woman aged 18-29 years with Graves' ophthalmopathy. This receptor carries the CDR3 CASSQGRGRAEKLFF. The DNA reads as follows: TGTGCCAGCAGCCAAGGGAGAGGCAGGGCTGAAAAACTGTTTTTT. The CDR3 plus the reference TRBV3-1 and TRBJ1-4 genes for the other parts give the full variable domain: DTAVSQTPKYLVTQMGNDKSIKCEQNLGHDTMYWYKQDSKKFLKIMFSYNNKELIINETVPNRFSPKSPDKAHLNLHINSLELGDSAVYFCASSQGRGRAEKLFFGSGTQLSVL.